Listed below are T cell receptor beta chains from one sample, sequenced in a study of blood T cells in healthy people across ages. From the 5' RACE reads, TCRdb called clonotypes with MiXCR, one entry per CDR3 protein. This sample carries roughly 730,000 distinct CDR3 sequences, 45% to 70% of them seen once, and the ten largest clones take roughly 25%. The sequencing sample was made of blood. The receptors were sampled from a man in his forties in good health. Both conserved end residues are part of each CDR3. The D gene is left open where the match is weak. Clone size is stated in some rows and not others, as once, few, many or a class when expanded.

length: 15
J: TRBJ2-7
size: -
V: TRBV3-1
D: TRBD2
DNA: TGTGCCAACAGCCAGACTAGCGGGGGAGCTTACGAGCAGTACTTC
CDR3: CANSQTSGGAYEQYF

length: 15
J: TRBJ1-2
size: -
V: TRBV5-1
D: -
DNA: TGCGCCAGCAGCGGACCGACGGGACGACACTATGGCTACACCTTC
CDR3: CASSGPTGRHYGYTF

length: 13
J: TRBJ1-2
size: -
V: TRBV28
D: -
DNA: TGTGCCACTATTGGACAGTCGCCCTATGGCTACACCTTC
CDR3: CATIGQSPYGYTF

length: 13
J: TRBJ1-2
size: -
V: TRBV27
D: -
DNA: TGTGCCAGCAGCCCGGGAGACGGCGCTAGCTACACCTTC
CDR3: CASSPGDGASYTF

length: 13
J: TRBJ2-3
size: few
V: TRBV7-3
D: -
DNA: TGTGCCAGCAGCCTATCCCTTGCGGGTGCGCAGTATTTT
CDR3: CASSLSLAGAQYF

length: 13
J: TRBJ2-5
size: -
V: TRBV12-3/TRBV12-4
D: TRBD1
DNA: TGTGCCAGCACCGGGACAGGGGGGAAGACCCAGTACTTC
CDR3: CASTGTGGKTQYF

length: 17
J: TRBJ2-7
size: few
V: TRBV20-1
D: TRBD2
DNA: TGCAGTGCCTTAACCCGACTAGCGGGTAGCTCCTACAATGAGCAGTACTTC
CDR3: CSALTRLAGSSYNEQYF

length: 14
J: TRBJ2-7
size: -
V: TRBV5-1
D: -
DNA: TGCGCCAGCGGCTTAAGCACTAGAGAATACGAGCAGTACTTC
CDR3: CASGLSTREYEQYF

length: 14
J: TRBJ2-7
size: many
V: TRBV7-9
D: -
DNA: TGTGCCAGCAGCTTAGGGGGGCTCTCCTACGAGCAGTACTTC
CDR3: CASSLGGLSYEQYF

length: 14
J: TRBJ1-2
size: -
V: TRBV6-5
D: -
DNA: TGTGCCAGCAGTTACGGGCGGAGAAACTATGGCTACACCTTC
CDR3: CASSYGRRNYGYTF

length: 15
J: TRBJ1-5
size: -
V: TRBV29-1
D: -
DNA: TGCAGCGTTGTGGAAGAAACGACAGGCAATCAGCCCCAGCATTTT
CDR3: CSVVEETTGNQPQHF

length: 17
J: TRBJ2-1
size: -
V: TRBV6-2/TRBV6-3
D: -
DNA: TGTGCCAGCAGTCAAAGGACCCAGGTAACCACTTACAATGAGCAGTTCTTC
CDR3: CASSQRTQVTTYNEQFF

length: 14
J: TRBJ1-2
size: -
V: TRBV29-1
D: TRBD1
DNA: TGCAGCGTTGAATCTAGCAGGGGGACCTATGGCTACACCTTC
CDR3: CSVESSRGTYGYTF

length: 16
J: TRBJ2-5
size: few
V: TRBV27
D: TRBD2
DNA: TGTGCCAGCAGGCCGGGACTAGGTCTGCTACAAGAGACCCAGTACTTC
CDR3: CASRPGLGLLQETQYF

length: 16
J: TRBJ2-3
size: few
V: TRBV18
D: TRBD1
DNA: TGTGCCAGCTCACCACGAAAAGGGGGCATCACAGATACGCAGTATTTT
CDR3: CASSPRKGGITDTQYF

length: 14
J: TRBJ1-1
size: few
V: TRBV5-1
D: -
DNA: TGCGCCAGCAGCTCGGGCCGTACCCGCGGTGAAGCTTTCTTT
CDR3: CASSSGRTRGEAFF

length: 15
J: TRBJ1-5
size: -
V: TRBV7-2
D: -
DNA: TGTGCCAGCAGCTTCCAAGACGGCACCAATCAGCCCCAGCATTTT
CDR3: CASSFQDGTNQPQHF

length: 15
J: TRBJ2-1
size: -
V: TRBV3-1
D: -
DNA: TGTGCCAGCAGCCAACAAGCACTTCCGAGGGATGAGCAGTTCTTC
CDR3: CASSQQALPRDEQFF

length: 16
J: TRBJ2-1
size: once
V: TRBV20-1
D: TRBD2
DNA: TGCAGTGCTAGTTTCACCGGGACTAGCTCCTACAATGAGCAGTTCTTC
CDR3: CSASFTGTSSYNEQFF

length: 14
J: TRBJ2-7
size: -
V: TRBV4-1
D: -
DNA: TGCGCCAGCAGCCAACAATTCCCTGTCTACGAGCAGTACTTC
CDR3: CASSQQFPVYEQYF

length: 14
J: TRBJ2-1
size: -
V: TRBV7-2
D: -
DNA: TGTGCCAGCGGGGGTTCTAGCTCCTACAAGGAGCAGTTCTTC
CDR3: CASGGSSSYKEQFF

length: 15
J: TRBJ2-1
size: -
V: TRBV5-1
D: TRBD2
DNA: TGCGCCAGCAGATTGGGGACTAGCGGGAACAATGAGCAGTTCTTC
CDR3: CASRLGTSGNNEQFF

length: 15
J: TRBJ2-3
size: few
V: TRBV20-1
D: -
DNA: TGCAGTGCTAGTATCGGCCAGCTAGTTACAGATACGCAGTATTTT
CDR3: CSASIGQLVTDTQYF

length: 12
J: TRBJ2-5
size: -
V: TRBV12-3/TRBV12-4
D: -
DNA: TGTGCCAGCAGTATCCTGGGGGGGACCCAGTACTTC
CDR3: CASSILGGTQYF

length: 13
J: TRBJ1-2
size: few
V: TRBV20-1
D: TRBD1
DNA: TGCAGTGCTAGAGACTTTGGACAGGGAGACTACACCTTC
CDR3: CSARDFGQGDYTF

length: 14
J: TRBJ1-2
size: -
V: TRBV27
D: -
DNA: TGTGCCAGCAGCTTGGGGGGGACTTACTATGGCTACACCTTC
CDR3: CASSLGGTYYGYTF

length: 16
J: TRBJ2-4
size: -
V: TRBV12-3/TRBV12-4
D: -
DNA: TGTGCCAGCAGGTCCGGCGGGACTCTAGCCAAAAACATTCAGTACTTC
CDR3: CASRSGGTLAKNIQYF

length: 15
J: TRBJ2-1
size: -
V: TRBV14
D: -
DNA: TGTGCCAGCAGCCAAGAACGGGGCCCCTGGGGTGAGCAGTTCTTC
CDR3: CASSQERGPWGEQFF

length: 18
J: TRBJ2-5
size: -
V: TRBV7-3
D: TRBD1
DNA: TGTGCCAGCAGCCCTCCCCCGAAGGGGGCGTCGGTTTTAGAGACCCAGTACTTC
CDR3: CASSPPPKGASVLETQYF

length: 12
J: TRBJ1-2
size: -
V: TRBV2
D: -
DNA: TGTGCCAGCAGCACTTCCCTGAATGGCTACACCTTC
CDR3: CASSTSLNGYTF

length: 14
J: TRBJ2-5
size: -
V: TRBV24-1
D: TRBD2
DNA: TGTGCCACCAGTGTTGGGCGGGAGCCTAATGAGCAGTACTTC
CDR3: CATSVGREPNEQYF

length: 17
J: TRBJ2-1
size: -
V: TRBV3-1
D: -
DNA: TGTGCCAGCAGCCAAGGGGGTAGCAGCCGCTCCTACAATGAGCAGTTCTTC
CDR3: CASSQGGSSRSYNEQFF

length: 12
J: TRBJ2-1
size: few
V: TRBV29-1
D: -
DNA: TGCAGCGTTGAGGGACTCCGCAATGAGCAGTTCTTC
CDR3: CSVEGLRNEQFF

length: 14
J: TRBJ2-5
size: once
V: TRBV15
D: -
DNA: TGTGCCACCAGCAGAGAGATTGAGACGGCCAAGGGGTACTTC
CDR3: CATSREIETAKGYF

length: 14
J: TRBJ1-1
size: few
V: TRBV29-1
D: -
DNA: TGCAGCGTTGAATGGGGACCGTTGAACACTGAAGCTTTCTTT
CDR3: CSVEWGPLNTEAFF

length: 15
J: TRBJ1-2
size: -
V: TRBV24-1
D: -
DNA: TGTGCCACCAGTGATTCACAGGGCCATCACTATGGCTACACCTTC
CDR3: CATSDSQGHHYGYTF

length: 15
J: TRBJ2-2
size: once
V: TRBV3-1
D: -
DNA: TGTGCCAGCAGCCAAAGTCCGGGAAACACCGGGGAGCTGTTTTTT
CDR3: CASSQSPGNTGELFF

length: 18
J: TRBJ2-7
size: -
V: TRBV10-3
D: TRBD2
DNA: TGTGCCATCAGTGAGAATCGCGGGGGGCGCCCTCTTTCCTACGAGCAGTACTTC
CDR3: CAISENRGGRPLSYEQYF

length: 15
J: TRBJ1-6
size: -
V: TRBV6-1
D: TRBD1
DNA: TGTGCCAGCAGTGACCCCGGGACAGATAATTCACCCCTCCACTTT
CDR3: CASSDPGTDNSPLHF

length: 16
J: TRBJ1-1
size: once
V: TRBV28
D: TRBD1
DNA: TGTGCCAGCACGGGACAGGGGGCACTAGGGAACACTGAAGCTTTCTTT
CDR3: CASTGQGALGNTEAFF

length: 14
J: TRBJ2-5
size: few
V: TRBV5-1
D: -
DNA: TGCGCCAGCAGCTCGGATTCGACCCAAGAGACCCAGTACTTC
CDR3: CASSSDSTQETQYF

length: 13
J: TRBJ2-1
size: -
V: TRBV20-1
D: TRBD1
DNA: TGCAGTGCTAAGCGGACAGGGTATGATGAGCAGTTCTTC
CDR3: CSAKRTGYDEQFF

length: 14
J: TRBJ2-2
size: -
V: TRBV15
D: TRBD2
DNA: TGTGCCACCAGCTACCAGCGGGGGACCGGGGAGCTGTTTTTT
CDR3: CATSYQRGTGELFF

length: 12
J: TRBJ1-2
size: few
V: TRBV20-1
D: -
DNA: TGCAGTGCTAAGCCCCCAGGGAAGGGCTACACCTTC
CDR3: CSAKPPGKGYTF

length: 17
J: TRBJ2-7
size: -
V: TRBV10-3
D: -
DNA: TGTGCCATCAGTGAGTCGACTCCTCGGCCGGGCGAGAACGAGCAGTACTTC
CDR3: CAISESTPRPGENEQYF

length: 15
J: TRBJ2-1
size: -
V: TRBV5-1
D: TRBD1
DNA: TGCGCCAGCAGCTTGCCGAGACAGGGGCTGACTGAGCAGTTCTTC
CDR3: CASSLPRQGLTEQFF

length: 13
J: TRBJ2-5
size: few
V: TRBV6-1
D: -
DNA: TGTGCCAGCAGTGAACTTTCTGGGGAGACCCAGTACTTC
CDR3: CASSELSGETQYF

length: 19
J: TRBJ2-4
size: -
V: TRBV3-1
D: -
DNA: TGTGCCAGCAGCCAATTAAGACTACCTTCTACCTCAGCCAAAAACATTCAGTACTTC
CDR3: CASSQLRLPSTSAKNIQYF

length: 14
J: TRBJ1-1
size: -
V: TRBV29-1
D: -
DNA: TGCAGCGTTGAAGCCGGGCGGGGGTGGACTAAAGCTTTCTTT
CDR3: CSVEAGRGWTKAFF